The next 23 T cell receptor beta chains were all read from a single sample in a study of beta chain features in type 1 diabetes. Study-level results: TCRB CDR3 length was moderately but significantly reduced in all four CD4+ subsets of Type 1 diabetes patients.

The sequenced template was cDNA made from the entire isolated RNA. Profiling relied on immunoSEQ multiplex PCR, and the TCRdb table lists in-frame clones only, not all of them. The table lists some 370,000 clones, roughly 9.8% of them singletons. Antigens for these TCRs are unknown. The sample comprised central memory CD4+ T cells from blood. The receptors come from a man aged 30 to 45 with type 1 diabetes.

This clone has only a few counts. The CDR3 sequence: CASSVTPSGAPNTIYF. The CDR3 DNA sequence: TGTGCCAGCAGCGTAACCCCTTCAGGGGCACCGAACACCATATATTTT. V gene TRBV9 combines with J gene TRBJ1-3, with a tentative D call TRBD1 (6 bases). This CDR3 spans 16 amino acids. Trimming removed 1 base from V and 7 bases from J, with 18 bases in between. Germline V CDR1 and CDR2: SGDLS, YYNGEE.

This chain joins TRBV5-1 and TRBJ2-1; TRBD2 aligns across 10 bases. The CDR3 length is 15 residues. With V trimmed by 0 bases and J by 6 bases, 3 bases remained unmatched. Looked up from germline, CDR1 is SGHRS and CDR2 is YFSETQ. The CDR3 is CASSLALAGPNEQFF. CDR3 nucleotides: TGCGCCAGCAGCTTGGCACTAGCGGGGCCCAATGAGCAGTTCTTC.

This clone was seen only a few times. V and J are TRBV7-2 and TRBJ2-2; D gene unclear. Germline values: CDR1 SGHTA, CDR2 FQGNSA. The ends were cut back, 1 base at V and 4 bases at J, with 13 bases in the middle. The CDR3 is 16 residues long. CDR3 sequence (DNA): TGTGCCAGCAGCTTAGACGTTGGGGTCGGCACCGGGGAGCTGTTTTTT. Translation gives CASSLDVGVGTGELFF. Together with reference TRBV7-2 and TRBJ2-2, the CDR3 gives the full variable domain: GAGVSQSPSNKVTEKGKDVELRCDPISGHTALYWYRQSLGQGLEFLIYFQGNSAPDKSGLPSDRFSAERTGGSVSTLTIQRTQQEDSAVYLCASSLDVGVGTGELFFGEGSRLTVL.

This clone was found a few times. The genes are TRBV6-6 and TRBJ2-7; 11 positions agree with TRBD1. Germline CDR1 MNHNY, CDR2 SVGAGI (reference sequence). The CDR3 is 15 amino acids. V was pared by 6 bases and J by 5 bases, with 9 bases of the junction left unmatched. Written as DNA, the CDR3 is TGTGCCAGCAGAACCGAAGGGACAGGGGGAAACGAGCAGTACTTC. Protein sequence: CASRTEGTGGNEQYF.

This clone was counted between two and nine times. With a much larger clone just one base away, this may be a read error. The gene calls are TRBV5-1 and TRBJ2-7; 11 nucleotides match TRBD1. The junction had 4 bases not matched to a gene; V was cut back by 2 bases and J by 3 bases. The CDR3 loop spans 15 amino acids. Germline-derived CDR1 and CDR2 are SGHRS and YFSETQ. The CDR3 DNA reads as TGCGCCAGCAGCTTCGGGACAGGGGGTGTCTACGAGCAGTACTTC. Protein: CASSFGTGGVYEQYF.

This clone has more than one count but fewer than ten. The gene calls are TRBV9 and TRBJ2-5, with 12 positions matching TRBD2. This CDR3 contains 17 residues. Germline V lookup: CDR1 SGDLS, CDR2 YYNGEE. Trimming removed 4 bases from V and 2 bases from J; junction bases left unmatched: 9. The CDR3 nucleotides read TGTGCCAGCAGCCAAGATGGGACTAGCGGGTTGCAAGAGACCCAGTACTTC. It specifies CASSQDGTSGLQETQYF.

This clone was observed a handful of times. The sample has other DNA sequences that encode this CDR3 too. The rearrangement uses TRBV28 and TRBJ1-2, with D unresolved. The germline V gene encodes CDR1 MDHEN and CDR2 SYDVKM. V gave up 8 bases and J gave up 5 bases, with 12 bases separating them. The CDR3 sequence is 12 residues long. The CDR3 is CASRFSGYGYTF. As DNA, the CDR3 is TGTGCCAGCCGGTTTTCGGGGTATGGCTACACCTTC.

This clone turned up a few times. The chain has TRBV23-1 and TRBJ1-6, with 8 bases matching TRBD1. TRBV23-1 counts as an open reading frame of uncertain function. J gave up 7 bases and V 1 base, and 15 bases lay outside the gene matches. CDR3 size: 19 residues. The CDR3 DNA reads TGCGCCAGCAGTCAATGGCATTCCGAGGACCAGGGGGCAAATTCACCCCTCCACTTT. Translating it yields CASSQWHSEDQGANSPLHF.

This clone has ten or more counts. This sequence joins TRBV23-1 and TRBJ1-1, with 8 bases matching TRBD1. TRBV23-1 is flagged as an ORF with uncertain function. This CDR3 has 14 amino acids. Trimming took 3 bases from V and 0 from J; bases not matched to a gene: 0. The CDR3 region is CASSQGQVNTEAFF. CDR3 in DNA: TGCGCCAGCAGTCAGGGACAGGTGAACACTGAAGCTTTCTTT.

This clone occurred a few times. The V and J genes are TRBV4-3 and TRBJ2-1; a weak D match, TRBD2 (10 bases). V was cut by 4 bases and J by 0 bases, with 22 bases left in between. This CDR3 comprises 19 residues. CDR1 is LGHNA and CDR2 is YSLEER in the germline V gene. CDR3 in amino acids: CASSRGTGPSGSSYNEQFF. The CDR3 DNA reads as TGCGCCAGCAGCCGTGGGACAGGGCCTAGCGGGAGCTCCTACAATGAGCAGTTCTTC.

This clone was observed a few times. The chain employs TRBV15 and TRBJ2-3, with 7 nucleotides matching TRBD2. The CDR3 totals 16 residues. Germline V CDR1 and CDR2: LNHNV, YYDKDF (reference sequence). Trimming removed 1 base from V and 5 bases from J; junction bases left unmatched: 9. CDR3: CATSRGRGSREDTQYF. In DNA, the CDR3 is TGTGCCACCAGCAGAGGACGCGGGAGTCGGGAAGATACGCAGTATTTT.

This clone was observed many times. V gene TRBV18 combines with J gene TRBJ1-1, with D possibly TRBD1 on 5 matching bases. Deletions cut 3 bases from V and 9 bases from J, with 14 bases between. Germline CDR1 is KGHSH and CDR2 is LQKENI. CDR3 length: 13 amino acids. CDR3 bases: TGTGCCAGCTCACCGGACCGACAGAGTCAAGCTTTCTTT. Its protein product is CASSPDRQSQAFF.

The rearrangement joins TRBV18 to TRBJ2-2; 9 positions agree with TRBD1. This CDR3 region has 16 residues. Germline CDR1 and CDR2: KGHSH and LQKENI. J was trimmed by 4 bases and V by 4 bases; bases with no gene match: 7. DNA of the CDR3: TGTGCCAGCTCACTAACGGGACAGGGCACCACCGGGGAGCTGTTTTTT. Translated, it gives CASSLTGQGTTGELFF.

This clone was counted between two and nine times. V gene TRBV2 combines with J gene TRBJ2-1, with TRBD1 identical over 8 bases. The CDR3 loop spans 14 amino acids. V lost 2 bases and J lost 7; bases outside the gene matches: 4. Germline loops: CDR1 SNHLY, CDR2 FYNNEI. Here the CDR3 DNA reads TGTGCCAGCAGTGAACAGGGGGCGGAAAATGAGCAGTTCTTC. Translation gives CASSEQGAENEQFF.

This chain links TRBV12-5 with TRBJ1-1; D remains ambiguous. This CDR3 is built from 14 residues. The germline V gene encodes CDR1 LGHNT and CDR2 FRNRAP. V lost 0 bases and J lost 0, with 5 bases in between. CDR3 in DNA: TGTGCTAGTGGTTTGGTACCATTGAACACTGAAGCTTTCTTT. Translated: CASGLVPLNTEAFF.

The J gene is TRBJ2-1, the V gene TRBV6-5; no firm D call. There are 16 residues in the CDR3. Germline CDR1 and CDR2: MNHEY and SVGAGI. Trimming pared 0 bases from V and 8 bases from J, leaving 17 bases between. The CDR3: CASSYSLAFAIHEQFF. CDR3 coding DNA: TGTGCCAGCAGTTACTCTCTGGCCTTCGCCATCCATGAGCAGTTCTTC.

V gene TRBV7-7 combines with J gene TRBJ2-1; TRBD2 matches at 7 bases. V was pared by 4 bases and J by 6 bases, with 6 bases of the junction left unmatched. The germline V gene encodes CDR1 SSHAT and CDR2 FNYEAQ (reference sequence). The CDR3 runs 14 residues. CDR3 in DNA: TGTGCCAGCAGCTCCGGGGGGACGGCCAATGAGCAGTTCTTC. This sequence encodes CASSSGGTANEQFF.

This clone was counted between two and nine times. V is TRBV6-5 and J is TRBJ2-7, with TRBD2 matching over 10 bases. The CDR3 totals 15 residues. The V and J ends lost 5 bases and 3 bases, in that order; junction bases with no gene match: 7. The V gene's germline CDR1 is MNHEY and CDR2 SVGAGI. CDR3 coding DNA: TGTGCCAGCAGTATCGAAGCGGGAGGGAGCTACGAGCAGTACTTC. This sequence encodes CASSIEAGGSYEQYF.

This clone was found a few times. The rearrangement joins TRBV21-1 to TRBJ1-5. TRBV21-1 is shown as a pseudogene. This CDR3 is 15 amino acids long. The CDR3 nucleotides read TGTGCCAGCAGCAAATATGGGGGAAGCAATCAGCCCCAGCATTTT. It is translated as CASSKYGGSNQPQHF.

The chain links TRBV6-1 to TRBJ2-3; TRBD1 matches at 9 bases. Germline V CDR1 and CDR2: MNHNS, SASEGT. The length of the CDR3 is 14 residues. Losses at the gene ends were 8 bases for V and 3 bases for J; bases not matched to a gene: 6. CDR3 amino acids: CASHVTGGTDTQYF. The CDR3 DNA sequence: TGTGCCAGCCATGTGACAGGGGGAACAGATACGCAGTATTTT.

This clone was observed at least ten times. The chain uses TRBV10-3 and TRBJ1-1; D is ambiguous. V dropped 8 bases and J dropped 3 bases, with 13 bases sitting between them. The CDR3 is 13 residues long. The germline V gene has CDR1 ENHRY and CDR2 SYGVKD. The CDR3 loop is CAIRDYTDTEAFF. Here the CDR3 DNA reads TGTGCCATCCGAGATTACACGGACACTGAAGCTTTCTTT.

This clone was seen a handful of times. This rearrangement joins TRBV4-1 to TRBJ2-6; D may be TRBD1 (6 bases). The CDR3 totals 19 residues. CDR1 is MGHRA and CDR2 is YSYEKL in the germline V gene. The V and J ends lost 5 bases and 1 base respectively, with 21 bases between them. CDR3 nucleotide sequence: TGCGCCAGCAGCGTACAGGGTTCCGGATCCCCTTCTGGGGCCAACGTCCTGACTTTC. As protein: CASSVQGSGSPSGANVLTF.

This clone was counted only a few times. The chain uses TRBV11-1 and TRBJ2-2; 11 bases map to TRBD2. CDR3 length: 16 amino acids. Germline lookup yields CDR1 SGHAT and CDR2 FQDESV (reference sequence). V was clipped by 2 bases and J by 8 bases; unmatched bases: 7. CDR3 protein: CASSLIGLAGGGELFF. CDR3 in DNA: TGTGCCAGCAGCTTAATCGGCCTAGCGGGAGGAGGGGAGCTGTTTTTT.